This TCR beta chain stems from a study of T cells in Graves' hyperthyroidism and ophthalmopathy. Patients having uncontrolled infection, another autoimmune disease, pregnancy or lactation were not included. The diagnoses drew upon clinical symptoms, serum thyroxine and TRAb, thyroid ultrasound and orbital computed tomography. This clonotype was recorded a few times. The antigen is not known. J gave up 4 bases and V 5 bases, and 8 bases lay outside the gene matches. Per germline, CDR1 MNHEY and CDR2 SVGAGI. The CDR3 covers 16 residues. Amplified TCR beta CDR3 regions came from RNA transcripts. The study used the HTBI primer set for a first-round RT-PCR of the TCR CDR3. Each CDR3 protein is one row after TCRdb ran MiXCR on the multiplex PCR reads. The sample lists more than 550,000 distinct CDR3 sequences; 45% were seen once. Findings and limits, study-wide: Clonotypes that were expanded in thyroid above 0.001 mostly appeared in blood too. Ophthalmopathy was identified by the model a median around 5.9 months ahead of onset.

This clonotype was obtained from an adult man with Graves' disease, either hyperthyroidism or ophthalmopathy (not recorded which). Source material: peripheral blood or thyroid tissue (not recorded which). V gene TRBV6-5 combines with J gene TRBJ2-5; TRBD2 matches at 12 bases. The CDR3 region is CASSDPSGGAGETQYF. CDR3 DNA sequence: TGTGCCAGCAGTGACCCTAGCGGGGGGGCGGGAGAGACCCAGTACTTC.